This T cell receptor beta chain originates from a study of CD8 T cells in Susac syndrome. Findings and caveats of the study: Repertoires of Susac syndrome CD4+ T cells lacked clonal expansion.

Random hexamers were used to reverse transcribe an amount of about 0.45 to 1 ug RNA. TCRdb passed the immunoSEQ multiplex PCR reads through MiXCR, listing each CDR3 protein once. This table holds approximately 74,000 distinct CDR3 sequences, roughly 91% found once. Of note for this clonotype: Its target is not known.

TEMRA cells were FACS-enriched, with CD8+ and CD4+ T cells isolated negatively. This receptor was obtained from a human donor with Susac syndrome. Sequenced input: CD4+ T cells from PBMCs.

DNA for the CDR3: TGTGCCAGCAGGGAACTAGGACAGGGGGCATATCAGCCCCAGCATTTT. It translates to CASRELGQGAYQPQHF. The rearrangement joins TRBV6-1 to TRBJ1-5, with 11 nucleotides matching TRBD1. Germline V gene sequence: CDR1 MNHNS, CDR2 SASEGT. V dropped 6 bases and J dropped 5; count of bases not matched to a gene: 9. The CDR3 consists of 16 residues.